The entry below gives a single TCR beta chain sequence along with its context. Its antigen is as yet unknown. Preparing the TCRbeta library involved the use of unique molecular identifiers. Each CDR3 protein is one row after TCRdb ran MiXCR on the PCR reads. The sample includes around 490,000 distinct CDR3 sequences, over 10% of them seen just once. In germline, CDR1 is SGHTA, CDR2 FQGNSA. Trimming stripped 4 bases from V and 0 bases from J, with 15 bases between. This CDR3 has 16 amino acids. This specimen belongs to a study of T-cell reconstitution after alpha-beta-depleted transplantation in children. Findings and caveats of the study: Some patients' high day-60 TCRbeta diversity was traced to surviving recipient T cells and thymic progenitors. Two months or so post-transplant, alpha-beta T cells reportedly derived from several hundred expanded graft clones. One year post-transplant, T-cell counts and diversity were largely derived from T cells produced anew.

The chain combines TRBV7-2 with TRBJ1-1; no definite D call. This TCR derives from a female patient under 10 years old who had a stem cell transplant for aplastic anemia, so the T cells may come from the graft donor. The sequences come from PBMCs, mostly from graft donor cells, collected 180 days after TCRalphabeta/CD19-depleted stem cell transplant. The CDR3 DNA is TGTGCCAGCAGCTCCGTCGGGCTAGAAGTGAACACTGAAGCTTTCTTT. Translated: CASSSVGLEVNTEAFF.